This TCR beta chain was recorded in a study of control samples from healthy donors and cancer patients. TCRdb's copy holds only in-frame clones and misses some; the assay was immunoSEQ multiplex PCR. The sample records 110,000 or so clones, around nine tenths being singletons. This CDR3 comprises 17 residues. Trimming took off 7 bases at V and 0 bases at J, with 18 bases between the two ends. The V gene's germline CDR1 is SGHNT and CDR2 YENEEA. The chain is built from TRBV11-3 and TRBJ2-2; maybe TRBD2 (6 bases). The source of this sequence is a man younger than 40 in good health. The specimen sequenced was blood. CDR3 in amino acids: CASTMGLAPANTGELFF. The CDR3 coding sequence is TGTGCCAGCACTATGGGCCTAGCGCCGGCGAACACCGGGGAGCTGTTTTTT.